These T cell receptor beta chains were read from a single sample in a study of response to subunit inactivated influenza vaccine. TCRdb itself ran the RT-PCR reads through MiXCR, one entry per CDR3 protein. The sample carries more than 400,000 distinct CDR3 sequences, around 9.9% recorded once. Sample: PBMCs from blood, taken about 6 weeks after vaccination. These receptors all stem from a middle-aged man who received an inactivated influenza vaccine. CDR3s include the opening cysteine and the closing phenylalanine or tryptophan. D genes are given only for firm matches. Only part of the rows carry a size: once, few, many, or a class if the clone is expanded.

V	size	D	J	length	CDR3	DNA
TRBV5-1	few	TRBD1	TRBJ1-5	13	CASSSQGGEPQHF	TGCGCCAGCAGCTCCCAGGGGGGTGAGCCCCAGCATTTT
TRBV25-1	once	NA	TRBJ2-7	15	CASSGRTRVAYEQYF	TGTGCCAGCAGTGGGCGGACACGGGTGGCCTACGAGCAGTACTTC
TRBV7-4	NA	NA	TRBJ1-5	17	CASSLVGRGIGNQPQHF	TGTGCCAGCAGCTTAGTGGGGCGGGGGATCGGCAATCAGCCCCAGCATTTT
TRBV3-1	many	NA	TRBJ2-5	13	CASSLDYQETQYF	TGTGCCAGCAGCCTAGATTACCAAGAGACCCAGTACTTC
TRBV7-2	NA	NA	TRBJ1-1	14	CASSLLGDVTEAFF	TGTGCCAGCAGCTTATTGGGGGATGTCACTGAAGCTTTCTTT
TRBV6-5	NA	NA	TRBJ2-7	15	CASSYGGTGRYEQYF	TGTGCCAGCAGTTACGGGGGGACGGGGCGCTACGAGCAGTACTTC
TRBV6-1	many	TRBD2	TRBJ2-2	17	CASSRDWLAGAGGELFF	TGTGCCAGCAGTAGGGACTGGCTAGCGGGAGCGGGCGGGGAGCTGTTTTTT
TRBV12-3/TRBV12-4	many	TRBD1	TRBJ2-1	15	CASKPTGTGNNEQFF	TGTGCCAGCAAACCTACCGGGACAGGGAACAATGAGCAGTTCTTC
TRBV4-2	few	NA	TRBJ1-4	16	CASSQDVGGTNEKLFF	TGTGCCAGCAGCCAAGATGTGGGAGGAACTAATGAAAAACTGTTTTTT
TRBV10-3	many	TRBD1	TRBJ2-2	16	CASKDRGVSYTGELFF	TGTGCCAGCAAAGACAGGGGGGTATCGTACACCGGGGAGCTGTTTTTT
TRBV28	NA	TRBD1	TRBJ2-7	15	CASSPIGQGAGEQYF	TGTGCCAGCAGCCCCATAGGACAGGGGGCAGGCGAGCAGTACTTC
TRBV12-3/TRBV12-4	few	TRBD1	TRBJ2-7	14	CASSAGQGGYEQYF	TGTGCCAGCTCTGCGGGACAGGGGGGATACGAGCAGTACTTC
TRBV27	NA	NA	TRBJ1-4	18	CASSLRPAARGDREKLFF	TGTGCCAGCAGTTTAAGGCCGGCAGCGAGGGGCGACCGTGAAAAACTGTTTTTT
TRBV5-1	NA	NA	TRBJ1-1	16	CASSLRPRDSYTEAFF	TGCGCCAGCAGCTTACGACCGAGAGACAGCTACACTGAAGCTTTCTTT
TRBV29-1	many	TRBD2	TRBJ2-1	15	CSVDTGLAGRNEQFF	TGCAGCGTTGACACGGGACTAGCGGGAAGGAATGAGCAGTTCTTC
TRBV20-1	NA	NA	TRBJ2-1	16	CSARDVRLDSYNEQFF	TGCAGTGCTAGAGATGTGCGACTAGACTCCTACAATGAGCAGTTCTTC
TRBV5-1	many	NA	TRBJ2-2	13	CASSLPLTGELFF	TGCGCCAGCAGTCTTCCTCTCACCGGGGAGCTGTTTTTT
TRBV5-6	many	TRBD2	TRBJ2-7	16	CASSLPRLATSNEQYF	TGTGCCAGCAGCTTGCCGAGACTAGCGACAAGTAACGAGCAGTACTTC
TRBV20-1	NA	NA	TRBJ1-1	14	CSASRGSANTEAFF	TGCAGTGCTAGCCGAGGATCGGCGAACACTGAAGCTTTCTTT
TRBV19	NA	NA	TRBJ2-1	14	CASRGGWGVGEQFF	TGTGCCAGTAGAGGGGGCTGGGGGGTAGGGGAGCAGTTCTTC
TRBV4-2	NA	TRBD2	TRBJ2-3	14	CASSQERGRDTQYF	TGTGCCAGCAGCCAAGAACGTGGGAGGGACACGCAGTATTTT
TRBV14	many	NA	TRBJ2-1	12	CASSQEFNEQFF	TGTGCCAGCAGCCAAGAATTTAATGAGCAGTTCTTC
TRBV5-1	many	NA	TRBJ2-1	13	CASSTGQQNEQFF	TGCGCCAGCAGCACAGGACAGCAGAATGAGCAGTTCTTC
TRBV4-3	many	TRBD2	TRBJ2-7	16	CASSQDDSGGIYEQYF	TGCGCCAGCAGCCAAGATGATAGCGGGGGTATCTACGAGCAGTACTTC
TRBV6-2/TRBV6-3	few	NA	TRBJ2-7	17	CASRNGGVGAQMWEQYF	TGTGCCAGCAGGAACGGGGGTGTTGGCGCCCAAATGTGGGAGCAGTACTTC
TRBV6-5	few	TRBD1	TRBJ1-2	17	CASSYSGQGSGNYGYTF	TGTGCCAGCAGTTACTCGGGACAGGGATCCGGTAACTATGGCTACACCTTC
TRBV4-2	few	NA	TRBJ2-5	14	CASSQGADSETQYF	TGTGCCAGCAGCCAAGGGGCTGACTCAGAGACCCAGTACTTC
TRBV20-1	few	TRBD2	TRBJ2-5	13	CSASAGGRETQYF	TGCAGTGCTAGCGCGGGAGGGAGAGAGACCCAGTACTTC
TRBV6-4	few	NA	TRBJ1-2	9	CASRGGYTF	TGTGCCAGCAGGGGTGGCTACACCTTC
TRBV7-9	NA	TRBD2	TRBJ2-1	13	CASSLGTRDEQFF	TGTGCCAGCAGCTTAGGGACTAGAGATGAGCAGTTCTTC
TRBV11-2	few	NA	TRBJ2-7	14	CASSLRAEVYEQYF	TGTGCCAGCAGCTTAAGGGCGGAAGTCTACGAGCAGTACTTC
TRBV5-5	many	TRBD1	TRBJ2-5	13	CASSRQGQETQYF	TGTGCCAGCAGCCGACAGGGCCAAGAGACCCAGTACTTC
TRBV12-3/TRBV12-4	many	TRBD2	TRBJ2-3	17	CASSLGGGLYSTDTQYF	TGTGCCAGCAGTTTAGGCGGGGGGCTCTATAGCACAGATACGCAGTATTTT
TRBV29-1	NA	NA	TRBJ1-5	14	CSVGTGDGNQPQHF	TGCAGCGTGGGGACGGGGGATGGCAATCAGCCCCAGCATTTT
TRBV28	few	NA	TRBJ2-5	15	CASLGTGELQETQYF	TGTGCCAGCCTGGGGACGGGAGAACTCCAAGAGACCCAGTACTTC
TRBV15	many	NA	TRBJ2-7	13	CATSRPPTYEQYF	TGTGCCACCAGTAGACCCCCAACCTACGAGCAGTACTTC
TRBV20-1	NA	NA	TRBJ1-5	14	CSASTYRDGQPQHF	TGCAGTGCCTCGACTTACAGGGACGGTCAGCCCCAGCATTTT
TRBV6-5	many	NA	TRBJ2-7	17	CASSYSIKLAGTYEQYF	TGTGCCAGCAGTTACTCGATTAAGTTGGCAGGGACCTACGAGCAGTACTTC
TRBV13	NA	TRBD1	TRBJ2-1	16	CASSSWTGRTYNEQFF	TGTGCCAGCAGCTCCTGGACAGGAAGGACCTACAATGAGCAGTTCTTC
TRBV4-3	few	NA	TRBJ1-3	14	CASSHQGSGNTIYF	TGCGCCAGCAGCCACCAGGGTTCTGGAAACACCATATATTTT
TRBV20-1	few	NA	TRBJ2-7	12	CSAWTQDLEQYF	TGCAGTGCGTGGACACAGGACCTCGAGCAGTACTTC
TRBV11-2	few	NA	TRBJ2-3	14	CASSLRQVTDTQYF	TGTGCCAGCAGCCTTCGACAGGTCACAGATACGCAGTATTTT